Listed here is a single T cell receptor beta chain. Its antigen is not yet known. The sample holds no much larger clone one base away, and base qualities are not on file. CDR1 is given as LNHNV and CDR2 as YYDKDF, both from the germline V gene (reference sequence). The CDR3 runs 16 residues from the cysteine to the phenylalanine. The sequence is cut down to CDR3 DNA, 48 bases in frame from base 1. After removal of 1 base from V and 8 bases from J, the junction retains 7 bases not matched to a gene. This entry comes from a study of blood T cell repertoires in COVID-19 (TCRdb year 2020). General notes on the study: Samples from collaborators originated in the United States, Italy and Spain and spanned both the acute and convalescent phases of COVID-19. Where available, HLA class I and class II types were taken from metadata supplied by the sample provider and were not determined by assay-based typing. The repertoires were made available in a free public database intended to serve as a resource for research on the immune response to SARS-CoV-2. Samples were obtained from the ongoing ImmuneRACE study (first 160 participants) and from about 1,300 subjects provided by 6 global collaborators. Nearly every sample came with metadata listing a de-identified subject ID, COVID-19 status, age in years and sex. The prospective study material was composed of cDNA or gDNA derived from T cells, B-cell-depleted T cells, or PBMCs. Deeply sampled blood TCRbeta repertoires from subjects exposed to, actively infected with, or recovered from COVID-19 were included in the dataset.

TCRbeta CDR3 regions were amplified from genomic DNA by means of the immunoSEQ Assay, a bias-controlled multiplex PCR. The paper's processing steps were these. Within the assay, amplification of reference gene primers was used to estimate how many nucleated cells each sample contained. To quantify the absolute abundance of each unique TCRbeta CDR3 rearrangement, sequence reads were collapsed and filtered. For each sample, productive Simpson clonality was calculated as the square root of Simpson's diversity index across productive rearrangements. Held by TCRdb, this immuneACCESS table contains in-frame sequences only and omits some clones. Under half of the omission traces to an unresolved V gene where checked; the cause of the rest is unknown. V and J calls plus clone size are reproduced from that table; the DNA served to infer D and trimming. For this sample the table gives 130,000 to 150,000 clones, of which roughly 88% were detected only once. Jointly, the top ten make up about 7% of the sample.

Collaborating institutions collected whole blood in K2EDTA tubes following their own protocols. Collaborator samples were shipped for TCRbeta analysis as frozen whole blood, isolated PBMCs, or DNA extracted from either sample type. What the research found in general, with its limitations: The quantity of clinical and demographic metadata differed by source and by participant and was supplied without curation.

This receptor was taken from a woman in her forties or fifties in a cohort sampled during active or convalescent COVID-19. The sample taken for sequencing was peripheral blood. The chain is assembled from TRBV15 and TRBJ1-6; the junction holds 8 bases that match TRBD1. The DNA is TGTGCCACCAGCAGAGCGGACAGGGTCTGGTATTCACCCCTCCACTTT. This gives the protein CATSRADRVWYSPLHF. Supplemented by the reference TRBV15 and TRBJ1-6 proteins around the CDR3, the complete variable domain is DAMVIQNPRYQVTQFGKPVTLSCSQTLNHNVMYWYQQKSSQAPKLLFHYYDKDFNNEADTPDNFQSRRPNTSFCFLDIRSPGLGDTAMYLCATSRADRVWYSPLHFGNGTRLTVT.